This TCR beta chain was sequenced in a study of shared clonotypes between healthy human individuals. Turning to the study itself: Donor composition was a couple of women and three men, aged 18 to 49. Overall study results and limits: Sequencing of the sorted subsets was shown by rarefaction to be incomplete despite large depth. In contrast to clonotypes shared by all four donors, non-shared clonotypes had lower generation probabilities. Depth of sequencing was expected to influence donor clonotype sharing.

Germline loops: CDR1 MNHNS, CDR2 SASEGT. J lost 0 bases, V lost 4 bases, and 9 bases had no gene match. This CDR3 is built from 19 residues. Worth noting for this clone: Its antigen remains unidentified.

Measured with immunoSEQ multiplex PCR; TCRdb has only the in-frame clones, and not every one. The sample consists of over 2 million clones, just under 95% of them appearing once. The rearrangement joins TRBV6-1 to TRBJ2-1, with 13 bases that match TRBD2. Sequencing input: naive CD4+ T cells from PBMCs. The subset is: CD45RA+ positively selected. This sequence originates from a young man in good health. Some clones in this sample may be carry-over from other donors' samples. The CDR3 DNA reads TGTGCCAGCAGTGGACGACTAGCGGGAGGCCCAAGCTCCTACAATGAGCAGTTCTTC. Amino acids: CASSGRLAGGPSSYNEQFF.